Listed here is a single T cell receptor (beta chain). Antigen unknown. These data come from a study of T cells after posttransplantation cyclophosphamide. General observations from the study: Blood and skin or GI T cell repertoires showed limited TRB overlap.

This CDR3 is 13 amino acids long. The V gene's germline CDR1 is SGHDT and CDR2 YYEEEE. The germline V and J ends were trimmed by 1 base and 2 bases, with 6 bases remaining between them. Produced via immunoSEQ multiplex PCR; TCRdb's table is partial and in-frame only. The sample consists of roughly 18,000 clones, 83% of them appearing once. Sequencing input: memory CD4+ T cells sorted from blood. This clonotype was sampled from a man under 40 in good health and a related stem cell transplant donor. The chain employs TRBV5-6 and TRBJ2-5; a possible D gene is TRBD2 (5 bases). CDR3 residues: CASSLKRQETQYF. The CDR3 nucleotides read TGTGCCAGCAGCTTGAAGCGGCAAGAGACCCAGTACTTC. Together with reference TRBV5-6 and TRBJ2-5, the CDR3 gives the full variable domain: DAGVTQSPTHLIKTRGQQVTLRCSPKSGHDTVSWYQQALGQGPQFIFQYYEEEERQRGNFPDRFSGHQFPNYSSELNVNALLLGDSALYLCASSLKRQETQYFGPGTRLLVL.